Given below is one T cell receptor beta chain in context. The antigen is undetermined. The CDR3 covers 16 residues. Germline V gives CDR1 SGHTA, CDR2 FQGNSA. The J segment lost 8 bases and the V segment lost 2 bases, leaving 9 bases of the junction unmatched. The data were taken from a study of somatic mutations in cytotoxic T cells in rheumatoid arthritis. Broader study findings: Some patients, about an eighth of the roughly 65, had a largest CD8+ clone that exceeded 20% of CD8+ cells.

Sequencing was performed with immunoSEQ multiplex PCR; in TCRdb, only in-frame clones are kept and a portion is missing. Of some 930 clones listed, approximately 80% are singletons. The sequence was obtained from a woman in her sixties or seventies with rheumatoid arthritis. The specimen was CD8+ T cells sorted from blood. V gene TRBV7-2 combines with J gene TRBJ1-6; the match to TRBD1 covers 7 bases. CDR3 bases: TGTGCCAGCAGCTTAACGCTAGGGACAGCTTATTCACCCCTCCACTTT. Translated: CASSLTLGTAYSPLHF. The whole variable domain, remainder taken from reference TRBV7-2 and TRBJ1-6, is GAGVSQSPSNKVTEKGKDVELRCDPISGHTALYWYRQSLGQGLEFLIYFQGNSAPDKSGLPSDRFSAERTGGSVSTLTIQRTQQEDSAVYLCASSLTLGTAYSPLHFGNGTRLTVT.